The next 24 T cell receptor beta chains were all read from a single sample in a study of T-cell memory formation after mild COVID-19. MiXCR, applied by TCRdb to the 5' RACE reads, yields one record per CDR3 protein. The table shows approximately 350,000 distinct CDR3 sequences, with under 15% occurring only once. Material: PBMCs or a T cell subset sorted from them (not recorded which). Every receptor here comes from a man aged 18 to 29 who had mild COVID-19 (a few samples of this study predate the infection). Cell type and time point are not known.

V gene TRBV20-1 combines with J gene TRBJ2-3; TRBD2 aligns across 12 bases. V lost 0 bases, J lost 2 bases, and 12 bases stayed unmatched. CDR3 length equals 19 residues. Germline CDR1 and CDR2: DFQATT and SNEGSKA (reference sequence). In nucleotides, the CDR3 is TGCAGTGCTAGAGATTCGTTGCGACTAGCGGGGGCAAACACAGATACGCAGTATTTT. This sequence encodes CSARDSLRLAGANTDTQYF.

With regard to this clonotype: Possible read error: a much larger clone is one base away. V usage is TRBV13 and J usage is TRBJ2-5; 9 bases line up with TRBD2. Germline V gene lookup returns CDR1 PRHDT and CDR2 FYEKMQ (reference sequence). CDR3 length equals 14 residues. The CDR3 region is CASSTGTSYETKYF. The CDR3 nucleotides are TGTGCCAGCAGCACCGGGACTAGCTACGAGACCAAGTACTTC. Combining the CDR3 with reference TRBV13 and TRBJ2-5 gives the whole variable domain AAGVIQSPRHLIKEKRETATLKCYPIPRHDTVYWYQQGPGQDPQFLISFYEKMQSDKGSIPDRFSAQQFSDYHSELNMSSLELGDSALYFCASSTGTSYETKYFGPGTRLLVL.

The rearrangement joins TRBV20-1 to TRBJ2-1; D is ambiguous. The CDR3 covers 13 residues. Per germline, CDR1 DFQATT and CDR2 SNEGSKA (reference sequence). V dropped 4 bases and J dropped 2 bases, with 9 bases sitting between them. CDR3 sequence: CSAKSNAYNEQFF. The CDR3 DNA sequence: TGCAGTGCTAAAAGTAACGCCTACAATGAGCAGTTCTTC.

The CDR3 reads CASTAGGGSNEKLFF. The CDR3 DNA reads as TGTGCCAGCACCGCCGGCGGGGGATCTAATGAAAAACTGTTTTTT. The rearrangement links TRBV28 to TRBJ1-4, with D perhaps matching TRBD1 (5 bases). CDR1 and CDR2 (germline): MDHEN, SYDVKM. V dropped 7 bases and J dropped 3 bases, with 15 bases sitting between them. The length of the CDR3 is 15 residues.

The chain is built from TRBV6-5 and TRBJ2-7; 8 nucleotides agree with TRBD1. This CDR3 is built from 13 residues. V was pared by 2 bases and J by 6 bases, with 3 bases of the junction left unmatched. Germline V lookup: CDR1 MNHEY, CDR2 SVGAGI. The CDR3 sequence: CASSYTQGAEQYF. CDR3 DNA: TGTGCCAGCAGTTACACCCAGGGGGCCGAGCAGTACTTC.

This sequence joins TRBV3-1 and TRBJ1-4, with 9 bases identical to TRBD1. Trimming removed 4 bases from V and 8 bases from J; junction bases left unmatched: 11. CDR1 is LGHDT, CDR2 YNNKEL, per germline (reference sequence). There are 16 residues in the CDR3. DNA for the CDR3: TGTGCCAGCAGCCCTAATCCGGGACAGGGTTTGGAAAAACTGTTTTTT. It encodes CASSPNPGQGLEKLFF.

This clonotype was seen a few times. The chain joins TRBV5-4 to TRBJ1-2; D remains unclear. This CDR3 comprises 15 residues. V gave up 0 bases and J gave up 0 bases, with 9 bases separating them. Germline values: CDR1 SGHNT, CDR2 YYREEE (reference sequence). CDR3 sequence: CASSLVAGSNYGYTF. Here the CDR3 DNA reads TGTGCCAGCAGCTTGGTAGCAGGTTCTAACTATGGCTACACCTTC.

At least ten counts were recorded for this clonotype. DNA of the CDR3: TGTGCCAGCAGTCGGACAGGGGGGAATTCACCCCTCCACTTT. Its protein product is CASSRTGGNSPLHF. This chain joins TRBV3-1 and TRBJ1-6; 10 bases map to TRBD1. The CDR3 has 14 amino acids. The germline gives CDR1 LGHDT, CDR2 YNNKEL (reference sequence). With 6 bases clipped from V and 7 bases from J, the junction kept 3 bases outside the gene matches.

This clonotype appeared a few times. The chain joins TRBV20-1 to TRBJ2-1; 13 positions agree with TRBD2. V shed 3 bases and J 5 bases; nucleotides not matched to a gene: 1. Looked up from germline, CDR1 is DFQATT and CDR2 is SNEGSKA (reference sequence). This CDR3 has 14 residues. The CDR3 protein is CSARGLAGHNEQFF. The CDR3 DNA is TGCAGTGCTAGGGGACTAGCGGGGCACAATGAGCAGTTCTTC.

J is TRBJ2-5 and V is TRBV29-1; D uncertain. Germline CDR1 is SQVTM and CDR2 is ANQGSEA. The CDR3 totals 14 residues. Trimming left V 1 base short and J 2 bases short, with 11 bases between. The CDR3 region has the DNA TGCAGCGTTGAAGCTCCCCAGATTCAAGAGACCCAGTACTTC. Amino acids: CSVEAPQIQETQYF.

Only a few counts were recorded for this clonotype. This CDR3 reads CASSPTGPDTQYF. DNA for the CDR3: TGTGCCAGCAGCCCAACCGGCCCAGATACGCAGTATTTT. This rearrangement joins TRBV7-2 to TRBJ2-3, with D uncertain. Trimming pared 5 bases from V and 4 bases from J, leaving 10 bases between. There are 13 residues in the CDR3. Germline-derived CDR1 and CDR2 are SGHTA and FQGNSA.

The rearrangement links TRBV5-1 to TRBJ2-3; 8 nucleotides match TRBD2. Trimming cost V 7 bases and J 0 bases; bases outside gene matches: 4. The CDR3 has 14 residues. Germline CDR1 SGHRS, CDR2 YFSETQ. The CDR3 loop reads CASGRGGSTDTQYF. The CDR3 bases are TGCGCCAGCGGCCGGGGGGGTAGCACAGATACGCAGTATTTT.

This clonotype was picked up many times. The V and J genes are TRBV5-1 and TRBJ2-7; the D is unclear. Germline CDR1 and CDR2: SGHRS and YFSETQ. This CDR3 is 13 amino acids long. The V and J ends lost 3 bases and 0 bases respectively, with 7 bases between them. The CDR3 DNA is TGCGCCAGCAGCTCCCCGTCCTCCTACGAGCAGTACTTC. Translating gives CASSSPSSYEQYF.

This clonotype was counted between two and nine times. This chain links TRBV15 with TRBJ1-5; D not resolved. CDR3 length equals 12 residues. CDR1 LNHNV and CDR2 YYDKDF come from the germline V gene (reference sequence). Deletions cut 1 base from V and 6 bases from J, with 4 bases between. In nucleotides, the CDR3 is TGTGCCACCAGCAGAGTAGGTCAGCCCCAGCATTTT. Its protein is CATSRVGQPQHF.

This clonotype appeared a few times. In nucleotides, the CDR3 is TGTGCCAGCAGCCTGGGGTCCGCCATCTATGGCTACACCTTC. It is translated as CASSLGSAIYGYTF. This rearrangement joins TRBV6-5 to TRBJ1-2; D is unresolved. Germline CDR1 MNHEY, CDR2 SVGAGI. The CDR3 contains 14 residues. Trimming removed 6 bases at V and 4 bases at J, with 15 bases between.

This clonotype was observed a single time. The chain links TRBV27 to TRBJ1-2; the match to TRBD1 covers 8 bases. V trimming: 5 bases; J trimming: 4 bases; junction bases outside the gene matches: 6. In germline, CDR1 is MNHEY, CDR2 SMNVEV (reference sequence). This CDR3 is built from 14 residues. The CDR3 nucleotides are TGTGCCAGCAGTGCCGGGACAGGAGGCTATGGCTACACCTTC. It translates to CASSAGTGGYGYTF.

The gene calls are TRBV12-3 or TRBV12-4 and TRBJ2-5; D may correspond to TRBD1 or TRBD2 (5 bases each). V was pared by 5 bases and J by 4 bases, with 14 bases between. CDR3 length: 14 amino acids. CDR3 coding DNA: TGTGCCAGCAGTCTACTAGTGGGGCGAGAGACCCAGTACTTC. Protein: CASSLLVGRETQYF.

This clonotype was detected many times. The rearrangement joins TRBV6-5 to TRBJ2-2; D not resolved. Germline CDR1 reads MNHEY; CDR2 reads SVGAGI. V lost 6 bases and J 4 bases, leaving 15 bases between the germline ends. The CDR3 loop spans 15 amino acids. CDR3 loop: CASSPKPFLTGELFF. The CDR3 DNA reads TGTGCCAGCAGCCCAAAGCCGTTTCTCACCGGGGAGCTGTTTTTT.

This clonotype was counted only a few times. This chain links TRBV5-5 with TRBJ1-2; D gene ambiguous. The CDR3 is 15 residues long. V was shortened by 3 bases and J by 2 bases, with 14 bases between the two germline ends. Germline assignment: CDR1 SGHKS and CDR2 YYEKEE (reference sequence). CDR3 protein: CASSSPLRRNYGYTF. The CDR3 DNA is TGTGCCAGCAGCTCCCCTTTACGGAGAAACTATGGCTACACCTTC.

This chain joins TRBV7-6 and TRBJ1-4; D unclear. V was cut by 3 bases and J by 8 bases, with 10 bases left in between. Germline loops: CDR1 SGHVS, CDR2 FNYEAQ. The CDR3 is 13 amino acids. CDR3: CASSLRVQEKLFF. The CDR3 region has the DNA TGTGCCAGCAGCTTGAGGGTGCAAGAAAAACTGTTTTTT.

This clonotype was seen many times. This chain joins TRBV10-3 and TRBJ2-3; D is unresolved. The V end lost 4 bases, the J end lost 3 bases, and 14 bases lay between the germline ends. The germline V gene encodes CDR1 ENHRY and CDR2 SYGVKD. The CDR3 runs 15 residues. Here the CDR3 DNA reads TGTGCCATCAGTGTCAGCATGGGTCGTACAGATACGCAGTATTTT. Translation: CAISVSMGRTDTQYF.

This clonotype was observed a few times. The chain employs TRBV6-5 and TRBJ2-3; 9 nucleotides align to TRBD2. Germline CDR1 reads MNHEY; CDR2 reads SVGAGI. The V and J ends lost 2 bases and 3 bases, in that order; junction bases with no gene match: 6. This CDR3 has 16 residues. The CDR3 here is CASSYQKAGGTDTQYF. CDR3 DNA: TGTGCCAGCAGTTACCAGAAGGCGGGGGGGACAGATACGCAGTATTTT.

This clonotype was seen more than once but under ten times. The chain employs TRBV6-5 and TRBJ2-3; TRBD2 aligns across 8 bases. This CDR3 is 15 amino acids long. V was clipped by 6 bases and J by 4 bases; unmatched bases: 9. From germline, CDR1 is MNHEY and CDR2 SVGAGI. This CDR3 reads CASRNHGGESDTQYF. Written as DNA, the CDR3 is TGTGCCAGCAGAAATCACGGGGGGGAGTCAGATACGCAGTATTTT.

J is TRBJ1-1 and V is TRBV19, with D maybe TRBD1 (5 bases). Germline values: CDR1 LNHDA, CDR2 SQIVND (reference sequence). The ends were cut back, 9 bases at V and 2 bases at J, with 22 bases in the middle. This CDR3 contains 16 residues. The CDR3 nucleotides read TGTGCCAGCGCCGCCACCCCGGGGGACGTTAACACTGAAGCTTTCTTT. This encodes CASAATPGDVNTEAFF.